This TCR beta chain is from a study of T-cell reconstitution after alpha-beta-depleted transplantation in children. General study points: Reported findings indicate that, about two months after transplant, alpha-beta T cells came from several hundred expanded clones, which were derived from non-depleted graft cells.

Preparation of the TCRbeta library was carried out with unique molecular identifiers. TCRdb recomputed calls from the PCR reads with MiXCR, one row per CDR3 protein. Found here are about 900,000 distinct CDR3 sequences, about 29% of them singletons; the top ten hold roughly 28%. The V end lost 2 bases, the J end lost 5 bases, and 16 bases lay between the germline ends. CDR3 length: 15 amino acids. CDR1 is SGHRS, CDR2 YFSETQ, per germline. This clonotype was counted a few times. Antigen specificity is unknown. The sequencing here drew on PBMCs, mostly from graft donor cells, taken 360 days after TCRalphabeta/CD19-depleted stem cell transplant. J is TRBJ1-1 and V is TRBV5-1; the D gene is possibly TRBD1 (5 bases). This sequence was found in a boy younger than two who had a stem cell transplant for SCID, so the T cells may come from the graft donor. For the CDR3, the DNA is TGCGCCAGCAGCTTCGGGGCCCTCACGGGGACTGAAGCTTTCTTT. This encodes CASSFGALTGTEAFF.